This T cell receptor (beta chain) was recorded in a study of CD8 T cells in Susac syndrome. cDNA came from approximately 0.5 to 1 ug RNA primed by random hexamers. Amplification of TCR beta CDR3 across 54 Vbeta and 13 Jbeta was performed with immunoSEQ multiplex PCR. TCRdb ran MiXCR on the immunoSEQ multiplex PCR reads and lists one entry per CDR3 protein. The table includes some 100,000 distinct CDR3 sequences, about 92% detected once. It was treatment-naive patients with stable or active relapsing-remitting disease who made up the multiple sclerosis controls. The CD8+ and CD4+ T cells were negatively isolated, with the TEMRA cells enriched by FACS. Trimming took off 6 bases at V and 0 bases at J, with 9 bases between the two ends. The CDR3 is made up of 15 amino acids. Germline V gene data show CDR1 as MGHDK and CDR2 as SYGVNS.

The clonotype originates from a human donor with multiple sclerosis. The genes are TRBV25-1 and TRBJ1-6; D is ambiguous. Sequencing input: CD4+ T cells from PBMCs. DNA of the CDR3: TGTGCCAGCAGACCCTCCGGCTCCTATAATTCACCCCTCCACTTT. It specifies CASRPSGSYNSPLHF.